This T cell receptor (beta chain) was identified during a study of T cells after posttransplantation cyclophosphamide. Findings of the study overall: Blood and skin or GI T cell repertoires showed limited TRB overlap.

The CDR3 covers 15 residues. J lost 8 bases, V lost 3 bases, and 9 bases had no gene match. Looked up from germline, CDR1 is MNHEY and CDR2 is SMNVEV (reference sequence). Profiled with immunoSEQ multiplex PCR; TCRdb holds only in-frame clones, not every one. The sample gives about 12,000 clones, none seen only once, and the top ten clones hold 7.3%. This clone has a count of ten or more. Its cognate antigen is unknown. This receptor was identified in a woman in her 40s in good health, CMV-negative, and a related stem cell transplant donor. Sequencing input: PBMCs. The chain employs TRBV27 and TRBJ2-1, with 8 nucleotides matching TRBD1. For the CDR3, the DNA is TGTGCCAGCAGTTTGAAGGACAGGGACACGGATGAGCAGTTCTTC. It is translated as CASSLKDRDTDEQFF.